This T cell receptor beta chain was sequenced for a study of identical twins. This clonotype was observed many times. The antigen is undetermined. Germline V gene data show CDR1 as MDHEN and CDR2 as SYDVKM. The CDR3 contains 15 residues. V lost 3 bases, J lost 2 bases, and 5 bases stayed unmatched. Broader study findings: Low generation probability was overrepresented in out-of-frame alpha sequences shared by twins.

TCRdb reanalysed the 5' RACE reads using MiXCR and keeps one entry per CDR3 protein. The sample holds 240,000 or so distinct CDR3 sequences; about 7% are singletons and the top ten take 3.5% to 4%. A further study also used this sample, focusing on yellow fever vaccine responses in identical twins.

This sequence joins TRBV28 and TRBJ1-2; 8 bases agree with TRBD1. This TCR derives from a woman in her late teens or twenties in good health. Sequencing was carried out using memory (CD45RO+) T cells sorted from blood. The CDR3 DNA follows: TGTGCCAGCAGTTTCCAGGGGGCGCGCAACTATGGCTACACCTTC. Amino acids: CASSFQGARNYGYTF.